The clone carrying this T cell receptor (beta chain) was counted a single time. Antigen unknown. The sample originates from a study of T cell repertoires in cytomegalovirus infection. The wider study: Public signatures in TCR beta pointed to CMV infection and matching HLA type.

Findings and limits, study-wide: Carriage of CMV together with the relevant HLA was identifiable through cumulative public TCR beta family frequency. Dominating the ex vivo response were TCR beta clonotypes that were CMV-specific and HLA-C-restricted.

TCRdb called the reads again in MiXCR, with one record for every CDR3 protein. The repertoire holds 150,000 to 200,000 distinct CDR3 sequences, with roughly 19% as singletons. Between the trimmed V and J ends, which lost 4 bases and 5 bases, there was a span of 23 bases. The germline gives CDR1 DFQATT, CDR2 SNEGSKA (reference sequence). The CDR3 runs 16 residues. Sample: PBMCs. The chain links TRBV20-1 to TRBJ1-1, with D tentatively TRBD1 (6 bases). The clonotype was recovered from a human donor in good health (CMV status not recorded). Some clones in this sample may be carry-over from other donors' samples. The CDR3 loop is CSATIRQAWGRTEAFF. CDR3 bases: TGCAGTGCTACCATTCGACAGGCGTGGGGAAGGACTGAAGCTTTCTTT.